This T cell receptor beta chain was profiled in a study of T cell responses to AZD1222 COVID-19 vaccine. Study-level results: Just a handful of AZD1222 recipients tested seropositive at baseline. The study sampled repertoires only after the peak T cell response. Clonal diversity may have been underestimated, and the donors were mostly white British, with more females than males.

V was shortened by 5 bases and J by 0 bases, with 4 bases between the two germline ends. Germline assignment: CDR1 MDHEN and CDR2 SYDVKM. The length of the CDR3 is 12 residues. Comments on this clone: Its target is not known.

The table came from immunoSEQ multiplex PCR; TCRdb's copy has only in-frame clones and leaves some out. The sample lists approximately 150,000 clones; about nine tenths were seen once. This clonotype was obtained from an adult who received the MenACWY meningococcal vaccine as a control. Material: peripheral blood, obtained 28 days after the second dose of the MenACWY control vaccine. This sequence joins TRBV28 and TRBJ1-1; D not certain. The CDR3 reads CASSRLNTEAFF. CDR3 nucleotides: TGTGCCAGCAGTCGACTGAACACTGAAGCTTTCTTT.